This TCR beta chain was observed in a study of cytomegalovirus exposure and HLA in healthy donors. Study outcomes and limitations: Indistinguishability led to the exclusion of some V segments, TRBV6-2 and TRBV6-3 included. In a later analysis, at a false discovery rate of 0.05, 17,000 or so TCR beta sequences matched HLA alleles. Listed as cytomegalovirus-associated were more than 150 TCR beta chains. For most subjects, TCR beta sequences were reported to predict HLA-A and HLA-B alleles with accuracy.

This CDR3 region has 15 residues. The ends were cut back, 7 bases at V and 0 bases at J, with 16 bases in the middle. Germline CDR1 is SGHRS and CDR2 is YFSETQ. On this clone itself: Its matching antigen is unknown.

The PCR made use of 60 Vbeta and 13 Jbeta primers. Profiled with immunoSEQ multiplex PCR; TCRdb holds only in-frame clones, not every one. The repertoire consists of about 120,000 clones, with approximately 83% occurring once and the leading ten covering approximately 2%. The TCR originated in a man aged 40-50 years in good health and CMV-seronegative. What was sequenced was PBMCs. The chain uses TRBV5-1 and TRBJ1-1, with D maybe TRBD1 (5 bases). Here the CDR3 DNA reads TGCGCCAGCGAGGCAGAAAGGGGAATGAACACTGAAGCTTTCTTT. This translates into CASEAERGMNTEAFF.